This T cell receptor (beta chain) was found in a study of Ad26.COV2.S vaccination and SARS-CoV-2 variants. Across the study: By the intramuscular route, Ad26.COV2.S was given once, or twice 56 days apart.

Treatment noted: 15 to 20 received Ad26.COV2.S at low or high dose, single or two shots; 5 received placebo; per-sample allocation not given. Specimens were obtained on day 63 following the first vaccine or placebo injection. Method: immunoSEQ multiplex PCR; TCRdb's copy keeps in-frame clones and lacks some. This table holds about 350,000 clones, 65% to 90% found once. The CDR3 spans 16 residues. Germline CDR1 GTSNPN, CDR2 SVGIG (reference sequence). V was pared by 5 bases and J by 3 bases, with 12 bases of the junction left unmatched. The input for sequencing was peripheral blood, taken in a trial of Ad26.COV2.S vaccine versus placebo. The clonotype was recovered from a person aged 18 to 65 who received the Ad26.COV2.S COVID-19 vaccine or a placebo. This chain joins TRBV30 and TRBJ1-2; 10 bases agree with TRBD1. In DNA, the CDR3 is TGTGCCTGGGGTCAATGGACAGGGGGGGCTTACTATGGCTACACCTTC. It specifies CAWGQWTGGAYYGYTF.